This T cell receptor beta chain was captured by sequencing in a study of blood T cells in healthy people across ages. The CDR3 is made up of 16 amino acids. CDR1 is LGHDT, CDR2 YNNKEL, per germline (reference sequence). Trimming at V came to 6 bases and at J to 2 bases, leaving 7 bases not matched to a gene. Concerning this clonotype: Its antigen is still unknown.

Primers used in a second PCR of about 7 to 11 cycles were a sample-barcoded 5' primer and a J-beta primer mix. Each cDNA molecule was tagged by a template-switch adaptor with 12 random nucleotides. CDR3-containing paired-end reads numbered at least 3 million in each sample. In TCRdb, the 5' RACE reads were re-called with MiXCR into one record per CDR3 protein. The sample shows over 700,000 distinct CDR3 sequences, about 55% of them seen only once. Study-wide results and caveats: Lack of knowledge of donor CMV status possibly confounded expanded clonotype changes.

The chain employs TRBV3-1 and TRBJ2-1; 10 bases map to TRBD2. This sequence was found in an elderly man in good health. Sequencing was carried out using blood. CDR3 sequence: CASSQALAGAYNEQFF. For the CDR3, the DNA is TGTGCCAGCAGTCAGGCCCTAGCGGGAGCCTACAATGAGCAGTTCTTC.